The clone carrying this TCR beta chain was observed a handful of times. Its specificity is unknown. The CDR3 has 14 amino acids. Looked up from germline, CDR1 is SGHRS and CDR2 is YFSETQ. The V end was cut by 0 bases, the J end by 8 bases, with 12 bases between. These data come from a study of identical twins' blood T cells. Study-wide background: About 50 million reads came from 12 libraries, six alpha, six beta.

Study-wide results and caveats: Shared environment remains a possible cause of twin similarity. Top TCRbeta clonotypes were shared more with twin than unrelated donors.

Original handling: Each donor had about 95,000 to nearly 550,000 clonotypes. TCRdb processed the 5' RACE reads anew with MiXCR; each CDR3 protein has one entry. TCRdb, rather than the study authors, made the V and J calls. The profile covers a few hundred thousand distinct CDR3 sequences, with roughly 28% appearing a single time and roughly 5.5% taken by the ten largest. What was sequenced was PBMCs. The chain employs TRBV5-1 and TRBJ1-3; D is unclear. The TCR originated in a woman aged 18-55 years in good health. DNA of the CDR3: TGCGCCAGCAGCTTGGACCGGCAGGAGGACACCATATATTTT. Protein sequence: CASSLDRQEDTIYF. The entire variable domain, with the rest obtained from reference TRBV5-1 and TRBJ1-3, is as follows: KAGVTQTPRYLIKTRGQQVTLSCSPISGHRSVSWYQQTPGQGLQFLFEYFSETQRNKGNFPGRFSGRQFSNSRSEMNVSTLELGDSALYLCASSLDRQEDTIYFGEGSWLTVV.